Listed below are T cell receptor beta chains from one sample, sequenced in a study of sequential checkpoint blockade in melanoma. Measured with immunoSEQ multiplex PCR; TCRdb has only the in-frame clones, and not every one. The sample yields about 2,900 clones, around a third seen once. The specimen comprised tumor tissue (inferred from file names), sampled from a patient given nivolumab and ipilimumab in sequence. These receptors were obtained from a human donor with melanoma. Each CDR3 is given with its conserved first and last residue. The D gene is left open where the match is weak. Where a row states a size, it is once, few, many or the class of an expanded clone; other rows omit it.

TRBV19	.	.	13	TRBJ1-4	TGTGCCAGTAGTATCGGGACGATCGAAAAACTGTTTTTT	CASSIGTIEKLFF
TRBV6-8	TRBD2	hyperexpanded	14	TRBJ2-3	TGTGCCATCAGTGCGGGAGGGGGAACAGATACGCAGTATTTT	CAISAGGGTDTQYF
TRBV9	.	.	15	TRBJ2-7	TGTGCCAGCAGCCTCTCCGTAGGGGGGCCTCGCGAGCAGTACTTC	CASSLSVGGPREQYF
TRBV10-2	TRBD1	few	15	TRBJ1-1	TGCGCCAGCAGTGACTCCGGGACAGGGCACACTGAAGCTTTCTTT	CASSDSGTGHTEAFF
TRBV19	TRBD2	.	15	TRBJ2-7	TGTGCCAGTAGTATCCCGGGACTAGCTTCCTACGAGCAGTACTTC	CASSIPGLASYEQYF
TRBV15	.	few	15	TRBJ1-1	TGTGCCACCAGCGGGGACACTCTGGGGGACACTGAAGCTTTCTTT	CATSGDTLGDTEAFF
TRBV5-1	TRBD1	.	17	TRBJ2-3	TGCGCCAGCAGCTTGGAATCGACAGGGCTTTTCCCAGATACGCAGTATTTT	CASSLESTGLFPDTQYF
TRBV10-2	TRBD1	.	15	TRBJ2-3	TGCGCCAGCAGAAGTAGGGACAGGGGTGCAGATACGCAGTATTTT	CASRSRDRGADTQYF
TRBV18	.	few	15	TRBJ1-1	TGTGCCAGCTCACCGGCCAGGGTGGGAGCTGCTGAAGCTTTCTTT	CASSPARVGAAEAFF
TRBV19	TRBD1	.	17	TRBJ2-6	TGTGCCAGTAGTACCCGGACAGGGCGGGTAGGGGCCAACGTCCTGACTTTC	CASSTRTGRVGANVLTF
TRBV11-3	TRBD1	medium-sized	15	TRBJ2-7	TGTGCCAGCAGAGACACCGGGACAGGGGACGACGAGCAGTACTTC	CASRDTGTGDDEQYF
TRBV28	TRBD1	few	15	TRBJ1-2	TGTGCCAGCAGGATTACAGGGGGCAGAAACTATGGCTACACCTTC	CASRITGGRNYGYTF
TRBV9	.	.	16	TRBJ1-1	TGTGCCAGCAGCGTAGTACCGTCCGACAGTTCTTTCGAAGCTTTCTTT	CASSVVPSDSSFEAFF
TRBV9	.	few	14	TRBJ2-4	TGTGCCAGCAGCGTAGGCCTAGCCAAAAACATTCAGTACTTC	CASSVGLAKNIQYF
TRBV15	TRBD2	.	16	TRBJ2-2	TGTGCCACCAGCAGAGATCTGGCGGGAGTTACCGGGGAGCTGTTTTTT	CATSRDLAGVTGELFF
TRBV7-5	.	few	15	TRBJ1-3	TGTGCCAGCAGCCTAAACGGCAATTCTGGAAACACCATATATTTT	CASSLNGNSGNTIYF
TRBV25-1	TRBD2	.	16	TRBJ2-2	TGTGCCAGCAGTGAATGGGGACTAGCGGGATCCGGGGAGCTGTTTTTT	CASSEWGLAGSGELFF
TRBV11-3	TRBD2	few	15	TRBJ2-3	TGTGCCAGCAGCTCCCTAGCGGATAGCACAGATACGCAGTATTTT	CASSSLADSTDTQYF
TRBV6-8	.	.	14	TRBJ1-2	TGTGCCAGCAATCCAGCAGGGGTTCACTATGGCTACACCTTC	CASNPAGVHYGYTF
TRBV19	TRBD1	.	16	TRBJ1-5	TGTGCCAGTAGCCGACCACCGGGACAGGGCAATCAGCCCCAGCATTTT	CASSRPPGQGNQPQHF
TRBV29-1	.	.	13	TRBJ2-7	TGCAGCGTTGAAGATTCGTCAGGTTACGAGCAGTACTTC	CSVEDSSGYEQYF
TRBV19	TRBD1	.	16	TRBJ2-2	TGTGCCAGTAGTATAATCCGGACAGGGAAAACCGGGGAGCTGTTTTTT	CASSIIRTGKTGELFF
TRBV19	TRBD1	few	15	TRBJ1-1	TGTGCCAGTAGTCCTACGCGACAGGGGAACACTGAAGCTTTCTTT	CASSPTRQGNTEAFF
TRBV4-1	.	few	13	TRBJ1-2	TGCGCCAGCAGCCCCGACAGGAACTATGGCTACACCTTC	CASSPDRNYGYTF
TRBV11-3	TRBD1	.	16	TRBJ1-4	TGTGCCAGCAGCTTAGATGGGACAGCAACTAATGAAAAACTGTTTTTT	CASSLDGTATNEKLFF
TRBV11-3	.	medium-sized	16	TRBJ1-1	TGTGCCAGCAGCCACCCCCCAGCCGGGGGGAACACTGAAGCTTTCTTT	CASSHPPAGGNTEAFF
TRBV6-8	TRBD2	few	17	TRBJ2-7	TGTGCCAGCAGTTACCCGGGACTAGCGGCTAGCTCCTACGAGCAGTACTTC	CASSYPGLAASSYEQYF
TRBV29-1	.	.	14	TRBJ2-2	TGCAGCGTTGCGCGCCCAGCCGAAACCGGGGAGCTGTTTTTT	CSVARPAETGELFF
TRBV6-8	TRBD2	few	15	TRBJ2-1	TGTGCCAGCAGTTTGACTAGCGGGAAGTACAATGAGCAGTTCTTC	CASSLTSGKYNEQFF
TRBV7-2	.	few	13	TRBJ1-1	TGTGCCAGCAGCTTTCAGGGATCCACTGAAGCTTTCTTT	CASSFQGSTEAFF
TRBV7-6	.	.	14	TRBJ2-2	TGTGCTAGCAGCTTAGACTACCCCACCGGGGAGCTGTTTTTT	CASSLDYPTGELFF
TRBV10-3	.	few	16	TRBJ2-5	TGTGCCATCAGTGAGTCGGAAGGGGCCCTCTTAGAGACCCAGTACTTC	CAISESEGALLETQYF
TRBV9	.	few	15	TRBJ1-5	TGTGCCAGCAGTGAAGCGGTGGGGGTCGGTCAGCCCCAGCATTTT	CASSEAVGVGQPQHF
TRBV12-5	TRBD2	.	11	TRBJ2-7	TGTGCCAGCGGGAGGGGGTACGAGCAGTACTTC	CASGRGYEQYF
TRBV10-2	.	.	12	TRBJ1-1	TGCGCCAGCAGTGTAGGGTTCACTGAAGCTTTCTTT	CASSVGFTEAFF
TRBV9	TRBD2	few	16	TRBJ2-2	TGTGCCAGCAGCGTAGGTACTAGCGGGAGTACCGGGGAGCTGTTTTTT	CASSVGTSGSTGELFF
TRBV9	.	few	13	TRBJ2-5	TGTGCCAGCAGCGTGACCCCGGGAGAGACCCAGTACTTC	CASSVTPGETQYF
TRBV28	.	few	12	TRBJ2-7	TGTGCCAGCACCACCTACACGGGCGAGCAGTACTTC	CASTTYTGEQYF
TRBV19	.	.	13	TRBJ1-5	TGTGCCAGTACTGGGGGATCTTATCAGCCCCAGCATTTT	CASTGGSYQPQHF
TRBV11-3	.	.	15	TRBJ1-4	TGTGCCAGCAGCTTACGGGGCAGGGCTGATGAAAAACTGTTTTTT	CASSLRGRADEKLFF
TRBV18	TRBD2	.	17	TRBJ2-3	TGTGCCAGCTCACCGAGACTAGCGGAACAATACACAGATACGCAGTATTTT	CASSPRLAEQYTDTQYF
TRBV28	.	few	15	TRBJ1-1	TGTGCCAGCAGTTTATTAAATTGGGGAGGCACTGAAGCTTTCTTT	CASSLLNWGGTEAFF
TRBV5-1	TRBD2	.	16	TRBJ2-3	TGCGCCAGCAGCTTGGCCATAGCGGGAGCAACAGATACGCAGTATTTT	CASSLAIAGATDTQYF
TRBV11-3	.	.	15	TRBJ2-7	TGTGCCAGCAGCCCCGGGGGACTCGTTCTTTACGAGCAGTACTTC	CASSPGGLVLYEQYF
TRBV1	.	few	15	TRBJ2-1	TGCGCCAGCAGCCAAGCCCTAGCGGACTACAATGAGCAGTTCTTC	CASSQALADYNEQFF
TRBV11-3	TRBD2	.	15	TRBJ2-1	TGTGCCAGCAGCTTACAGCGGGAGTGGGACAATGAGCAGTTCTTC	CASSLQREWDNEQFF
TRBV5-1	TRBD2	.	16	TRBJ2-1	TGCGCCAGCAGTCGGACTTCCGCGGGAGGGAGTAATGAGCAGTTCTTC	CASSRTSAGGSNEQFF
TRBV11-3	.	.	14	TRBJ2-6	TGTGCCAGCAGCCCCGGAGCTGGGGCCAACGTCCTGACTTTC	CASSPGAGANVLTF
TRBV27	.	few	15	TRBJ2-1	TGTGCCAGCAGTTTAGAGGGGAGGTCCTACAATGAGCAGTTCTTC	CASSLEGRSYNEQFF
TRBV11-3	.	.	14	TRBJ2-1	TGTGCCAGCAGTTCCCGGGTGGGCAGGAATGAGCAGTTCTTC	CASSSRVGRNEQFF